The clone carrying this T cell receptor (beta chain) was seen once. Its matching antigen is unknown. Libraries were prepared by immunoSEQ multiplex PCR; TCRdb keeps only in-frame clonotypes and omits some of them. The sample lists tens of thousands of clones; about 88% were seen once. The data derive from a study of OX40 agonist ivuxolimab in advanced cancers. As for the study in general: A history of anti-PD-1, anti-PD-L1 or anti-CTLA-4 therapy was acceptable, and 40% to 45% had some. Study-level results: Among the lowest peripheral clonal expansion occurred in 0.1-3.0 mg/kg partial responders. A proportion of nonresponders additionally exhibited low normalized T-cell clonal expansion.

With V trimmed by 8 bases and J by 4 bases, 3 bases remained unmatched. The CDR3 is 13 amino acids. The germline CDR1 and CDR2 sequences are LNHNV and YYDKDF (reference sequence). The chain combines TRBV15 with TRBJ1-1, with 11 positions matching TRBD1. This TCR came from an adult with an advanced solid tumor such as melanoma, head and neck, liver or kidney cancer. The sequenced sample was CD4+ or CD8+ T cells sorted from blood, obtained in a trial of the OX40 agonist ivuxolimab. The CDR3 sequence is CATGQGAGTEAFF. CDR3 coding DNA: TGTGCCACCGGACAGGGGGCGGGCACTGAAGCTTTCTTT. The full variable domain, in which reference TRBV15 and TRBJ1-1 provide the parts outside the CDR3, is DAMVIQNPRYQVTQFGKPVTLSCSQTLNHNVMYWYQQKSSQAPKLLFHYYDKDFNNEADTPDNFQSRRPNTSFCFLDIRSPGLGDTAMYLCATGQGAGTEAFFGQGTRLTVV.